These 21 T cell receptor beta chains share one sample of origin, sequenced in a study of blood T cell repertoires in COVID-19. Data came from immunoSEQ multiplex PCR; TCRdb stores just in-frame clones and leaves some out. Here the sample spans approximately 100,000 clones, 80% to 95% being singletons. Sequences were obtained from peripheral blood. The receptors stem from a man aged 65-85 years with acute or convalescent COVID-19.

This clone was seen only once. The V call is TRBV23-1, the J call TRBJ1-3; TRBD1 is a possible D gene (5 bases). TRBV23-1 is designated an ORF whose function remains uncertain. This CDR3 is 18 amino acids long. V shed 0 bases and J shed 1 base, with 16 bases lying between them. The CDR3 here is CASSQSRGRIPSGNTIYF. For the CDR3, the DNA is TGCGCCAGCAGTCAATCGCGGGGACGAATCCCTTCTGGAAACACCATATATTTT.

The rearrangement uses TRBV24-1 and TRBJ1-1, with 8 bases lining up with TRBD1. This CDR3 has 14 residues. The germline V gene has CDR1 KGHDR and CDR2 SFDVKD. V lost 4 bases to trimming and J lost 9 bases; unmatched junction nucleotides: 9. The CDR3 region is CATSDPMTGAKAFF. CDR3 bases: TGTGCCACCAGTGACCCTATGACAGGGGCCAAAGCTTTCTTT.

The V gene is TRBV6-5, the J gene TRBJ2-7, with 11 bases matching TRBD2. With 2 bases clipped from V and 4 bases from J, the junction kept 7 bases outside the gene matches. Per germline, CDR1 MNHEY and CDR2 SVGAGI. The CDR3 totals 16 residues. The CDR3 sequence: CASSYGDSGRAYEQYF. The CDR3 bases are TGTGCCAGCAGTTACGGGGATAGCGGGAGGGCATACGAGCAGTACTTC.

The chain carries TRBV7-9 and TRBJ1-1, with 7 bases fitting TRBD1. Germline CDR1 and CDR2: SEHNR and FQNEAQ (reference sequence). This CDR3 spans 13 amino acids. J lost 10 bases, V lost 5 bases, and 10 bases had no gene match. The CDR3 DNA is TGTGCCAGCAGCCCAACCTCGACAGGGACAGCTTTCTTT. Protein: CASSPTSTGTAFF.

The chain couples TRBV10-3 to TRBJ1-5; 7 bases line up with TRBD1. Germline lookup yields CDR1 ENHRY and CDR2 SYGVKD. The CDR3 has 13 amino acids. Losses at the gene ends were 8 bases for V and 6 bases for J; bases not matched to a gene: 7. The DNA of the CDR3 is TGTGCCATCGGGACAGACACCTCTCAGCCCCAGCATTTT. The encoded protein is CAIGTDTSQPQHF.

The chain employs TRBV11-3 and TRBJ1-1, with 9 bases fitting TRBD1. This CDR3 spans 15 amino acids. CDR1 and CDR2 (germline): SGHNT, YENEEA. V shed 4 bases and J 5 bases; nucleotides not matched to a gene: 8. Here the CDR3 DNA reads TGTGCCAGCAGCTATCCGACAGGGGGGAGTACTGAAGCTTTCTTT. Translated, it gives CASSYPTGGSTEAFF.

The J gene is TRBJ2-1, the V gene TRBV5-6; 16 nucleotides agree with TRBD2. Per germline, CDR1 SGHDT and CDR2 YYEEEE. With 4 bases clipped from V and 10 bases from J, the junction kept 8 bases outside the gene matches. This CDR3 region has 16 residues. As DNA, the CDR3 is TGTGCCAGCAGCCTCGGGACTAGCGGGAGGGTTTACGAGCAGTTCTTC. As protein: CASSLGTSGRVYEQFF.

The rearrangement links TRBV5-1 to TRBJ2-7; TRBD2 matches 7 bases. The germline V gene has CDR1 SGHRS and CDR2 YFSETQ. The J segment lost 6 bases and the V segment lost 4 bases, leaving 10 bases of the junction unmatched. The CDR3 extends over 14 amino acids. Here the CDR3 DNA reads TGCGCCAGCAGCCTTCAGGGAGGGGACTCCGAGCAGTACTTC. Translation gives CASSLQGGDSEQYF.

The CDR3 protein is CASSTGEYEQYF. The CDR3 DNA sequence: TGTGCCAGCTCCACAGGGGAATACGAGCAGTACTTC. V gene TRBV7-9 combines with J gene TRBJ2-7, with 7 bases identical to TRBD1. Trimming cost V 8 bases and J 4 bases; bases outside gene matches: 5. The CDR3 is 12 amino acids. CDR1 and CDR2 from the germline V gene are SEHNR and FQNEAQ (reference sequence).

This chain links TRBV5-8 with TRBJ2-2; 7 positions agree with TRBD1. Germline CDR1 and CDR2: SGHTS and YDEGEE. V lost 6 bases, J lost 8 bases, and 10 bases stayed unmatched. This CDR3 region has 14 residues. The CDR3 here is CASNTGAHWGELFF. CDR3 coding DNA: TGTGCCAGCAACACAGGGGCGCATTGGGGGGAGCTGTTTTTT.

The DNA for the CDR3 is TGCAGCGTTGAAGAGGAAGAACAGAACTATGGCTACACCTTC. This gives the protein CSVEEEEQNYGYTF. The chain carries TRBV29-1 and TRBJ1-2; D ambiguous. This CDR3 contains 14 residues. Germline assignment: CDR1 SQVTM and CDR2 ANQGSEA. V was clipped by 0 bases and J by 2 bases, with 10 bases between them.

This chain links TRBV14 with TRBJ2-7; 9 bases line up with TRBD1. CDR1 is SGHDN, CDR2 FVKESK, per germline. This CDR3 has 15 residues. The V segment lost 4 bases and the J segment 4 bases; nucleotides outside the gene matches: 8. CDR3 sequence reads: CASSPGTGKAYEQYF. CDR3 coding DNA: TGTGCCAGCAGCCCCGGGACAGGGAAGGCGTACGAGCAGTACTTC.

This clone was recorded once. V and J are TRBV10-2 and TRBJ2-7, with TRBD2 identical over 11 bases. V lost 2 bases, J lost 0 bases, and 0 bases stayed unmatched. The germline V gene has CDR1 WSHSY and CDR2 SAAADI. CDR3 length equals 15 residues. This CDR3 reads CASSETSGSSYEQYF. The CDR3 region has the DNA TGCGCCAGCAGTGAGACTAGCGGGAGCTCCTACGAGCAGTACTTC.

The chain uses TRBV3-1 (or the pseudogene TRBV3-2) and TRBJ1-2, with D possibly TRBD1 on 6 matching bases. In germline, CDR1 is LGHDT, CDR2 YNNKEL (reference sequence). This CDR3 contains 14 residues. The V and J ends lost 2 bases and 8 bases respectively, with 15 bases between them. The CDR3 nucleotides read TGTGCCAGCAGCCAAAGTGGCAGGGGAAACGGCTACACCTTC. It specifies CASSQSGRGNGYTF.

The gene calls are TRBV18 and TRBJ2-5; D is perhaps TRBD2 (5 bases). Germline assignment: CDR1 KGHSH and CDR2 LQKENI. The CDR3 runs to 16 residues. The germline V and J ends were trimmed by 3 bases and 1 base, with 15 bases remaining between them. As DNA, the CDR3 is TGTGCCAGCTCACCGAGGATTACTAGGAGCCAAGAGACCCAGTACTTC. Translation gives CASSPRITRSQETQYF.

The chain joins TRBV2 to TRBJ1-1; D perhaps matches TRBD1 (5 bases). The germline V gene has CDR1 SNHLY and CDR2 FYNNEI. The V and J ends lost 6 bases and 1 base respectively, with 6 bases between them. The CDR3 length is 12 residues. CDR3 in DNA: TGTGCCAGCAGACAGGAGAACACTGAAGCTTTCTTT. Protein product: CASRQENTEAFF.

This chain joins TRBV27 and TRBJ1-2; D gene uncertain. Germline CDR1 and CDR2: MNHEY and SMNVEV (reference sequence). The V end lost 4 bases, the J end lost 4 bases, and 7 bases lay between the germline ends. The CDR3 is 12 residues long. The CDR3: CASSSTGYGYTF. The CDR3 DNA is TGTGCCAGCAGTTCTACTGGCTATGGCTACACCTTC.

The gene calls are TRBV5-6 and TRBJ2-7, with 8 nucleotides matching TRBD2. The V and J ends lost 0 bases and 7 bases, in that order; junction bases with no gene match: 12. The CDR3 has 16 residues. Germline V gene lookup returns CDR1 SGHDT and CDR2 YYEEEE. The CDR3 region has the DNA TGTGCCAGCAGCTTGGAACCGGGACTAGGGGTGGGTGAGCAGTACTTC. Its protein product is CASSLEPGLGVGEQYF. Filled out from reference TRBV5-6 and TRBJ2-7, the complete variable domain reads DAGVTQSPTHLIKTRGQQVTLRCSPKSGHDTVSWYQQALGQGPQFIFQYYEEEERQRGNFPDRFSGHQFPNYSSELNVNALLLGDSALYLCASSLEPGLGVGEQYFGPGTRLTVT.

V usage is TRBV4-2 and J usage is TRBJ1-3; 10 nucleotides align to TRBD1. The CDR3 extends over 17 amino acids. J lost 2 bases, V lost 1 base, and 5 bases had no gene match. The germline CDR1 and CDR2 sequences are LGHNA and YNFKEQ. The CDR3 DNA reads TGTGCCAGCAGCCAAGCCAGACAGGGGGCGGCTGGAAACACCATATATTTT. Amino acid sequence: CASSQARQGAAGNTIYF.

This CDR3 reads CASRTGGGGNTIYF. CDR3 coding DNA: TGCGCCAGCAGAACAGGGGGAGGTGGAAACACCATATATTTT. This chain links TRBV5-1 with TRBJ1-3; 8 positions match TRBD1. Germline V gives CDR1 SGHRS, CDR2 YFSETQ. CDR3 length: 14 residues. The V gene end was trimmed by 5 bases and the J gene end by 3 bases; junction bases not matched to a gene: 4.

This chain connects TRBV4-1 to TRBJ1-2; 8 nucleotides agree with TRBD1. The germline CDR1 and CDR2 sequences are MGHRA and YSYEKL. With 1 base clipped from V and 0 bases from J, the junction kept 4 bases outside the gene matches. The CDR3 totals 16 residues. This chain's CDR3 is CASSQVWDRSNYGYTF. DNA for the CDR3: TGCGCCAGCAGCCAAGTCTGGGACAGGTCTAACTATGGCTACACCTTC.